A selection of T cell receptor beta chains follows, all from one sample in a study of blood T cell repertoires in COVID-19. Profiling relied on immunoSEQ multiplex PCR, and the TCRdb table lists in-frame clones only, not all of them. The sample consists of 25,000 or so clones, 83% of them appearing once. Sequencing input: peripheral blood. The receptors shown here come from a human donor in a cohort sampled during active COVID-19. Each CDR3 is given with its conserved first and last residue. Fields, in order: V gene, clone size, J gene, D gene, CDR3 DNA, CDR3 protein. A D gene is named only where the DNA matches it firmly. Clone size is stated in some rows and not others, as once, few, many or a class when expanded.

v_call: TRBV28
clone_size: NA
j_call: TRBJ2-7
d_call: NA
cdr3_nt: TGTGCCAGCAGCCCTCAGCTGGGGGCGGACTACGAGCAGTACTTC
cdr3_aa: CASSPQLGADYEQYF

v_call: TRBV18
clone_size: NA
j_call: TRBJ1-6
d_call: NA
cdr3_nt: TGTGCCAGCTCACCCCTGGCAGTCGATTCACCCCTCCACTTT
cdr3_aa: CASSPLAVDSPLHF

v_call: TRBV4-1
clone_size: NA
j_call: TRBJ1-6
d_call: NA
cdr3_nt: TGCGCCAGCAGCCAAGATTCGAGGTATTCACCCCTCCACTTT
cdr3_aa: CASSQDSRYSPLHF

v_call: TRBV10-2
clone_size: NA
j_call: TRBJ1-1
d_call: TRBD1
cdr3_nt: TGCGCCAGCAGTGGACAGGGGGCGGACACTGAAGCTTTCTTT
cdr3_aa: CASSGQGADTEAFF

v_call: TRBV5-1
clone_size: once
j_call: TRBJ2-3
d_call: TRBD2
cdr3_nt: TGCGCCAGCAGCACCGTAGCGGGTCTAACAGATACGCAGTATTTT
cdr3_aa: CASSTVAGLTDTQYF

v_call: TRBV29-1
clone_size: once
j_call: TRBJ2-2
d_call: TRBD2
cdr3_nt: TGCAGCGTCGGACTAGCGAGCACCGGGGAGCTGTTTTTT
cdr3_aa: CSVGLASTGELFF

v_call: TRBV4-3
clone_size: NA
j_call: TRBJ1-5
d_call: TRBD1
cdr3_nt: TGCGCCAGCAGCCAAGGACAGGGGGCTGAGCCCCAGCATTTT
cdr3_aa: CASSQGQGAEPQHF

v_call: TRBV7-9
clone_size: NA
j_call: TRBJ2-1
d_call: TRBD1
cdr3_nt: TGTGCCAGCAGCTTAAGGGACAGGGGGATGTATGAGCAGTTCTTC
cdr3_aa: CASSLRDRGMYEQFF

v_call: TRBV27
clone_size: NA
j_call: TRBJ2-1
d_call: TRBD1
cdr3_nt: TGTGCCAGCAAACCGACAGGGATGAGGAATGAGCAGTTCTTC
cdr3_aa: CASKPTGMRNEQFF

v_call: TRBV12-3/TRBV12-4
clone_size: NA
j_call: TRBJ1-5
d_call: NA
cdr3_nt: TGTGCCAGCAGTCAGGTCCCTCAGCCCCAGCATTTT
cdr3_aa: CASSQVPQPQHF

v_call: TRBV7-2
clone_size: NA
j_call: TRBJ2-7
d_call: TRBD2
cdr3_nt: TGTGCCAGCAGCTTAGAACTAGCGGGGGGGGTCTACGAGCAGTACTTC
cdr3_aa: CASSLELAGGVYEQYF

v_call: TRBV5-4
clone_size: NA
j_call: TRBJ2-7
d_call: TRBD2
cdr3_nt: TGTGCCAGCAGCTGGAGCGGGAGGGCCGGCGAGCAGTACTTC
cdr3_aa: CASSWSGRAGEQYF

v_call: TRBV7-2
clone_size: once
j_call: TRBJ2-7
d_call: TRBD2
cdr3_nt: TGTGCCAGCAGCACCCGGACTAGCGGGGTCTACGAGCAGTACTTC
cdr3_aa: CASSTRTSGVYEQYF

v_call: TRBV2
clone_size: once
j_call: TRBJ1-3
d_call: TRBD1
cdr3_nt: TGTGCCAGCGAGCAGGATGGGACAGGGCTGCGAAACACCATATATTTT
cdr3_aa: CASEQDGTGLRNTIYF

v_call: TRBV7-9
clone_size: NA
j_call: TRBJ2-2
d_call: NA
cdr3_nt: TGTGCCAGCAGCTTCCACAGGGACACCGGGGAGCTGTTTTTT
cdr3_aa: CASSFHRDTGELFF

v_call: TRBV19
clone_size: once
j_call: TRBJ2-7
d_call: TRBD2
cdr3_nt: TGTGCCAGTGGAGCCGGGACTAGCGGGATCTACGAGCAGTACTTC
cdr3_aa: CASGAGTSGIYEQYF

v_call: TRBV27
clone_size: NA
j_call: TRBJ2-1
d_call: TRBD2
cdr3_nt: TGTGCCAGCAGTTTACGAGCGGGGGCCAACTACAATGAGCAGTTCTTC
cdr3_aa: CASSLRAGANYNEQFF

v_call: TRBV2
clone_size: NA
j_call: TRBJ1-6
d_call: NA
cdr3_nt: TGTGCCAGCAGTGAAGGGCCTTATAATTCACCCCTCCACTTT
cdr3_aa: CASSEGPYNSPLHF

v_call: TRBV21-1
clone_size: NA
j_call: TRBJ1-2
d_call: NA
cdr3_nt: TGTGCCAGCAGCAAAGTTCCGGATGGAGATGGCTACACCTTC
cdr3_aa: CASSKVPDGDGYTF

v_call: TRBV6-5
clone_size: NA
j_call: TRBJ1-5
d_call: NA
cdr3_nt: TGTGCCACAAGATTCAGGGGTGAGAGCAATCAGCCCCAGCATTTT
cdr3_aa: CATRFRGESNQPQHF

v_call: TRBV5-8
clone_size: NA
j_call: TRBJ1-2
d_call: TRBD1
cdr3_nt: TGTGCCAGCAGCCCCCTGAGGCAGGGGGATGGCTACACCTTC
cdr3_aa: CASSPLRQGDGYTF

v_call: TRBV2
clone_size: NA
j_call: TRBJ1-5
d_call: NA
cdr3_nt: TGTGCCAGCAGCAAGGATCAGAGGGCCCAGGATCAGCCCCAGCATTTT
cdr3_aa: CASSKDQRAQDQPQHF

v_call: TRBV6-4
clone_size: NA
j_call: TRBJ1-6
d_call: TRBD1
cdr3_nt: TGTGCCAGCAGTGACAAAGTAAGGGACAGGGCCTATTCACCCCTCCACTTT
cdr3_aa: CASSDKVRDRAYSPLHF

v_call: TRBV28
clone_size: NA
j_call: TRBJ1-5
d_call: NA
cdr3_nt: TGTGCCAGCAGTAACTTCCACATCAGGGACAATCAGCCCCAGCATTTT
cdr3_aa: CASSNFHIRDNQPQHF

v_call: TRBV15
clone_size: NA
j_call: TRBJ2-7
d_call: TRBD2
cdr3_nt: TGTGCCACCAGCAGAGATTTAGCGGGAGGCGAGCAGTACTTC
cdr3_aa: CATSRDLAGGEQYF

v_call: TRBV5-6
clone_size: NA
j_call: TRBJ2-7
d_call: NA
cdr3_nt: TGTGCCAGCAGCTTGGCCCCCAGGGTGGACGAGCAGTACTTC
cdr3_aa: CASSLAPRVDEQYF

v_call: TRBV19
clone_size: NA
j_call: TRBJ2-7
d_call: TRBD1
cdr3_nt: TGTGCCAGTAGTACAACATGGGACAGTTCGTACGAGCAGTACTTC
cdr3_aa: CASSTTWDSSYEQYF

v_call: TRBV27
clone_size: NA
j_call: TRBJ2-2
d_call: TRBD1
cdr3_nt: TGTGCCAGCAGTTACGGACAGGGGGCCGGGGAGCTGTTTTTT
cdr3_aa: CASSYGQGAGELFF

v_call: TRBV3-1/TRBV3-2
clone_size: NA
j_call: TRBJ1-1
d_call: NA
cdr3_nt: TGTGCCAGCAGCCGCGGGGGGGGTGAAGCTTTCTTT
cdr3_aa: CASSRGGGEAFF

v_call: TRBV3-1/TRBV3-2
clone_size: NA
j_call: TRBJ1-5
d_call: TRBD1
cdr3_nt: TGTGCCAGCAGCCAAAAGACAGGGGGCGGCAATCAGCCCCAGCATTTT
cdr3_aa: CASSQKTGGGNQPQHF

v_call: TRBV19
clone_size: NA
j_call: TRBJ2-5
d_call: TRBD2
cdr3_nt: TGTGCCAGTAGTAGGACTAGCGGCAGCCAAGAGACCCAGTACTTC
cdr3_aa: CASSRTSGSQETQYF

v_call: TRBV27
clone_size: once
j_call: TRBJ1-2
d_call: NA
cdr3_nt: TGTGCCAGCAGTTTAAACCCTCAGGGGACTATGAGCTACACCTTC
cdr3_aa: CASSLNPQGTMSYTF

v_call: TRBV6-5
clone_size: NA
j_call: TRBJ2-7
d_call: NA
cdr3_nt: TGTGCCAGCAGTTACCGGGATAGATCCTACGAGCAGTACTTC
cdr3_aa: CASSYRDRSYEQYF

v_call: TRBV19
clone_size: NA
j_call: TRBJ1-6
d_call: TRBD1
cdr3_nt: TGTGCCAGTAGCGAACAGGGGGCGAATTCACCCCTCCACTTT
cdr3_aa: CASSEQGANSPLHF

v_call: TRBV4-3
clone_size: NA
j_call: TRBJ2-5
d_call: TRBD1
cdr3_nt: TGCGCCAGCAGCCAGGACAGGAAAGAGACCCAGTACTTC
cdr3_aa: CASSQDRKETQYF

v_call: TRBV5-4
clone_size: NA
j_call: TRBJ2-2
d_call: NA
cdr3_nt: TGTGCCAGCAGCTCCCGGGGAGGGGGGGGCACCGGGGAGCTGTTTTTT
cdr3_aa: CASSSRGGGGTGELFF

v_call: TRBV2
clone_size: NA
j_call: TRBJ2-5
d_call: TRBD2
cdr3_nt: TGTGCCAGCAGTGAGCGGGAGACTAGAACAGAGACCCAGTACTTC
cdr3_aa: CASSERETRTETQYF

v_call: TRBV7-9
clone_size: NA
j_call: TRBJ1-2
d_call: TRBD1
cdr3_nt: TGTGCCAGCAGCTTCGATCGTGGCAGACCGACAGGGGGCCATGGCTACACCTTC
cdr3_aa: CASSFDRGRPTGGHGYTF

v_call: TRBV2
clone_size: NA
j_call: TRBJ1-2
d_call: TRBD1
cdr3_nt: TGTGCCAGCAGTGTTGGACAGGGGCTTAACTATGGCTACACCTTC
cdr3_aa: CASSVGQGLNYGYTF

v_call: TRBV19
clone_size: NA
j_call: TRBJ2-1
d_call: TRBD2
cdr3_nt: TGTGCCAGTAGTTCTCTAGCGGGAGTTCTGTTCTTC
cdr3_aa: CASSSLAGVLFF

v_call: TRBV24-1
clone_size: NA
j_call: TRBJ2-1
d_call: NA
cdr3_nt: TGTGCCACCAGTGGCCCAGCCGGGGGTGAGCAGTTCTTC
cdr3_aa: CATSGPAGGEQFF

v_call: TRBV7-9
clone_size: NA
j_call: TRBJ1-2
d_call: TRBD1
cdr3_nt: TGTGCCAGCAGCACCCAGACAGGGGGCGGGTACCTGGACTATGGCTACACCTTC
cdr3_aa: CASSTQTGGGYLDYGYTF

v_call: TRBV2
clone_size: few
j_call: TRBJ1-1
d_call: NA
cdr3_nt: TGTGCCAGCAGTGACGGCAGGTCCACTGAAGCTTTCTTT
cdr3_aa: CASSDGRSTEAFF

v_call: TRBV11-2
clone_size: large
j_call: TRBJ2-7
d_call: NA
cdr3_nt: TGTGCCAGCAGCTTAATGAGTCCCTACGAGCAGTACTTC
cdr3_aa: CASSLMSPYEQYF

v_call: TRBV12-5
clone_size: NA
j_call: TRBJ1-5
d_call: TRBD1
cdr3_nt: TGTGCTAGTGGTTTGGCAGGACAGGGAAGGAATCAGCCCCAGCATTTT
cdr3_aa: CASGLAGQGRNQPQHF

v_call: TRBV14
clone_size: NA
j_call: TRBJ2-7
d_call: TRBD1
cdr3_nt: TGTGCCAGCAGCCCGAATGCAGGGGGCTTGGTGCAGTACTTC
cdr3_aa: CASSPNAGGLVQYF

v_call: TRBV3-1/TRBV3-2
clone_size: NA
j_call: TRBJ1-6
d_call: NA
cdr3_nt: TGTGCCAGCAGCCAAGTTGTAGATAATTCACCCCTCCACTTT
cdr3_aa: CASSQVVDNSPLHF

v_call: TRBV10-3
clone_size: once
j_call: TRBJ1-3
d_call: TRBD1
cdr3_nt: TGTGCCATCAGTGAGACAGGGGCTGGAAACACCATATATTTT
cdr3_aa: CAISETGAGNTIYF

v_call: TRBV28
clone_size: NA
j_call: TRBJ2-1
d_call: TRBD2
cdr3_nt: TGTGCCAGCAGTTCAAGACTAGCGGACGACTACAATGAGCAGTTCTTC
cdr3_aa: CASSSRLADDYNEQFF

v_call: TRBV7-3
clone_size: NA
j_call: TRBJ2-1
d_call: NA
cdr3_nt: TGTGCCAGCAGCTTAACGTCGAAGGAAGCGAATGAGCAGTTCTTC
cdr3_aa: CASSLTSKEANEQFF